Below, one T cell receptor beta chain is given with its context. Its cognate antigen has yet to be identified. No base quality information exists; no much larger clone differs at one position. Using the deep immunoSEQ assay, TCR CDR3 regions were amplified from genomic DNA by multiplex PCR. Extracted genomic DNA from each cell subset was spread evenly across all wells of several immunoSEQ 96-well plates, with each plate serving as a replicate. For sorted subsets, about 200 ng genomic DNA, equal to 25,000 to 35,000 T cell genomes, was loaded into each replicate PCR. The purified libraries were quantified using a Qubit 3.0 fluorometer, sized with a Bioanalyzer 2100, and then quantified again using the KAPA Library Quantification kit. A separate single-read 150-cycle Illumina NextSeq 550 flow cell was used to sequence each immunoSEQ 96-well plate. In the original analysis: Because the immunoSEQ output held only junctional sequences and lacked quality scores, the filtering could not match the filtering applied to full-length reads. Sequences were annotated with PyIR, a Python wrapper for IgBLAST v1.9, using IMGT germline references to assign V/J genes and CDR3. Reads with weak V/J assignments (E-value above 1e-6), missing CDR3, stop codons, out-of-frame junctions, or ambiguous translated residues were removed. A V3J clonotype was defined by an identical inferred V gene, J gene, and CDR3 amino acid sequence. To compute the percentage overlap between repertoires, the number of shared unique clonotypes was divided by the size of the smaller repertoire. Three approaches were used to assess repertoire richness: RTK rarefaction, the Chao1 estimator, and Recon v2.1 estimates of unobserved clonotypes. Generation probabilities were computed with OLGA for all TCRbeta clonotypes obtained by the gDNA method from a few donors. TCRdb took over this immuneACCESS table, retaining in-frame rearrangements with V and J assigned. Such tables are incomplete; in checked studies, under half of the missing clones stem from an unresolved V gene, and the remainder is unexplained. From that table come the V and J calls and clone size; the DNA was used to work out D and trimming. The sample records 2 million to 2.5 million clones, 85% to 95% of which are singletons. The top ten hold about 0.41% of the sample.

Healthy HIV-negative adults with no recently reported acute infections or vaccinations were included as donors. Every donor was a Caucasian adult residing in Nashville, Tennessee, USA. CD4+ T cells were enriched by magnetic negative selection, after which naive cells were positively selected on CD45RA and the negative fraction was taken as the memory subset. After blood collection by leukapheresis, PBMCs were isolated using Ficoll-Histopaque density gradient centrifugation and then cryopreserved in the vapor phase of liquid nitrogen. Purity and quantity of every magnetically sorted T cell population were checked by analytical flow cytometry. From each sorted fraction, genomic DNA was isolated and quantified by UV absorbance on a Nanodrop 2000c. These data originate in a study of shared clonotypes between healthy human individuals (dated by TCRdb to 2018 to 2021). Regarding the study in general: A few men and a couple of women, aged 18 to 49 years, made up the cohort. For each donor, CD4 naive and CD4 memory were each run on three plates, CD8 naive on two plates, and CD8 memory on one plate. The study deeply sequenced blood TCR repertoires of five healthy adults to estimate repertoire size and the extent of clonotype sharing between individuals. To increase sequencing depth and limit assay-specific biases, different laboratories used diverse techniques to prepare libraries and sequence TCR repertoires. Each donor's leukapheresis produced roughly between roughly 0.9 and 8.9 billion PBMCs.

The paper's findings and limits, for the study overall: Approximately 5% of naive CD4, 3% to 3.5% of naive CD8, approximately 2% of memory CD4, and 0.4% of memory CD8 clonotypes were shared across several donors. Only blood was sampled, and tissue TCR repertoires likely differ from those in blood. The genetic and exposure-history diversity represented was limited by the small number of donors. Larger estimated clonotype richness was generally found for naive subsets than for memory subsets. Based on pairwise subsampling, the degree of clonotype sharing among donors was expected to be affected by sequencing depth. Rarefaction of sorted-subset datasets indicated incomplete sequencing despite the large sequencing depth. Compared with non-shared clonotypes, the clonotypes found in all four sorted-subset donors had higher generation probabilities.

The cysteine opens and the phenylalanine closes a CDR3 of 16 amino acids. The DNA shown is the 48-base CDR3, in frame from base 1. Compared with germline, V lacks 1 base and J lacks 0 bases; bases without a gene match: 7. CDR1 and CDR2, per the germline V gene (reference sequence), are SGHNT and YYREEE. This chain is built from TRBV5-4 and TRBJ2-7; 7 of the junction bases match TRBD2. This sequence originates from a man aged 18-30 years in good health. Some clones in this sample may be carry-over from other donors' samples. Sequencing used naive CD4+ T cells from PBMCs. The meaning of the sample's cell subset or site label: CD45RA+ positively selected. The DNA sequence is TGTGCCAGCAGCTTGCCCCCGGGGGGATACTCCTACGAGCAGTACTTC. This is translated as CASSLPPGGYSYEQYF. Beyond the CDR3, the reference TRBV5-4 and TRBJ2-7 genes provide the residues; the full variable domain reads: ETGVTQSPTHLIKTRGQQVTLRCSSQSGHNTVSWYQQALGQGPQFIFQYYREEENGRGNFPPRFSGLQFPNYSSELNVNALELDDSALYLCASSLPPGGYSYEQYFGPGTRLTVT.